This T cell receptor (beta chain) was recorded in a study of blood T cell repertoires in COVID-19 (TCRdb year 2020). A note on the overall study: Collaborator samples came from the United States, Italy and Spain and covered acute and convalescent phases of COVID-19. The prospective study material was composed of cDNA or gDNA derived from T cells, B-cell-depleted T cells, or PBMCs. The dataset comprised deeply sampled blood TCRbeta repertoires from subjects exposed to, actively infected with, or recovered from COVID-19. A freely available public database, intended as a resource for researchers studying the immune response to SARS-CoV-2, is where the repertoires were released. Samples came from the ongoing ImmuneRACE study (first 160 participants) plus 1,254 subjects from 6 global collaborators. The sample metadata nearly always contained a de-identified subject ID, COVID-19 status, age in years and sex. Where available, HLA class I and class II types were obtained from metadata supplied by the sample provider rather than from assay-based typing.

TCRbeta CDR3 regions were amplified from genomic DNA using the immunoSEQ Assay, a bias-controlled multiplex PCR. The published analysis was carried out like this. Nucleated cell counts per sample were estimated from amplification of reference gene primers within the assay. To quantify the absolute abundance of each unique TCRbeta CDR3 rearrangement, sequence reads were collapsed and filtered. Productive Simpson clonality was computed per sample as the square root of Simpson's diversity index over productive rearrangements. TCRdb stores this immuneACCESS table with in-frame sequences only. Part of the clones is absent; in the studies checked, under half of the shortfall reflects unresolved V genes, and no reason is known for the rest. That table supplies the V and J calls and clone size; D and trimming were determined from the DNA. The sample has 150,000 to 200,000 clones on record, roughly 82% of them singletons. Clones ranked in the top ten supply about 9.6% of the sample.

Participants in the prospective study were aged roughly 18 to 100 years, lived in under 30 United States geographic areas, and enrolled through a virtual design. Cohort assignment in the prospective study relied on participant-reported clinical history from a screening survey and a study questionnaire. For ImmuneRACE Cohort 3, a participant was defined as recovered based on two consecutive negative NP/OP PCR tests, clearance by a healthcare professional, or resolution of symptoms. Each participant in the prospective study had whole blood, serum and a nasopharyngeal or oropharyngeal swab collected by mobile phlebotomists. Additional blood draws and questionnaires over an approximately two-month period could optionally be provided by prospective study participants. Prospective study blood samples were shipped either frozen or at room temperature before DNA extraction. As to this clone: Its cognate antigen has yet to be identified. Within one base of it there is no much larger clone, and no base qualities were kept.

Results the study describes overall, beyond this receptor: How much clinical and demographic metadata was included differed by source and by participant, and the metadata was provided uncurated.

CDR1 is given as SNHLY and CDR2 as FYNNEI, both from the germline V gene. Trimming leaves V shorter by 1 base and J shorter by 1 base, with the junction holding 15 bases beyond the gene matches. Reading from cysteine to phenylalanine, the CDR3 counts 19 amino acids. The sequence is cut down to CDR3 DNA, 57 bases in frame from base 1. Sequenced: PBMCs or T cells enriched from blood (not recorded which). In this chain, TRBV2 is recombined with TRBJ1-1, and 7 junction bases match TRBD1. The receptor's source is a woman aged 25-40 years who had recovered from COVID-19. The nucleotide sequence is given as TGTGCCAGCAGTGAAGTCTACCCGGTCAGGGGGTGGAAGAACACTGAAGCTTTCTTT. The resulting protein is CASSEVYPVRGWKNTEAFF.